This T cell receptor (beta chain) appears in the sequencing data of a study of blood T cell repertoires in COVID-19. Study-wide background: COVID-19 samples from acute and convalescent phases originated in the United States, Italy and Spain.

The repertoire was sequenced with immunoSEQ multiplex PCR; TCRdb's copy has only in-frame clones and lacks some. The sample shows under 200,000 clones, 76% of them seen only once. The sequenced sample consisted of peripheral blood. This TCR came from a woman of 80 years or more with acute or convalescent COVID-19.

CDR3 region: CASTRTGVNEKLFF. The CDR3 nucleotides read TGTGCCAGCACCAGGACAGGGGTTAATGAAAAACTGTTTTTT. The chain has TRBV2 and TRBJ1-4; 9 positions agree with TRBD1. Per the germline V gene, CDR1 is SNHLY and CDR2 is FYNNEI. V lost 7 bases and J lost 4; bases outside the gene matches: 4. The length of the CDR3 is 14 residues.